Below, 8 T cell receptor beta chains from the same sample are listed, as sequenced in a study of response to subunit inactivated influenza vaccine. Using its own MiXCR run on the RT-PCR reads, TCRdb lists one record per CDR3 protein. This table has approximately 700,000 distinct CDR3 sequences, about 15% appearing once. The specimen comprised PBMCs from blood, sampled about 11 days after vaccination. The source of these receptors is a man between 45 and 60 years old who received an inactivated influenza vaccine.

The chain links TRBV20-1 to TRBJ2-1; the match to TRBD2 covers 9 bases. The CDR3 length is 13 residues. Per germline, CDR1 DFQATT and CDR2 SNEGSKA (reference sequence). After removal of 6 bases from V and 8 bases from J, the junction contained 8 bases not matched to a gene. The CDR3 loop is CSAYSAGGDEQFF. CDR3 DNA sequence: TGCAGTGCGTACTCAGCGGGGGGCGATGAGCAGTTCTTC.

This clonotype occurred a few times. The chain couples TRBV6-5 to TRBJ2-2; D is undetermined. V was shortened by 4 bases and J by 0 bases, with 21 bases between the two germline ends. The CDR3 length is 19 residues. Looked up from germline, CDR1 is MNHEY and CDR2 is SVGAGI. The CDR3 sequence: CASSSLNRLKPSNTGELFF. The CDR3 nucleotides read TGTGCCAGCAGTTCCCTCAATAGACTCAAACCTTCGAACACCGGGGAGCTGTTTTTT.

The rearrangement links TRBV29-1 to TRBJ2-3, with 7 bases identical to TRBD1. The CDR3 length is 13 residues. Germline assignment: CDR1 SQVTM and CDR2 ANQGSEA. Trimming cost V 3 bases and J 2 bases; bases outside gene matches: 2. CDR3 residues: CSVERGPTDTQYF. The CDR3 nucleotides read TGCAGCGTTGAGAGGGGGCCCACAGATACGCAGTATTTT.

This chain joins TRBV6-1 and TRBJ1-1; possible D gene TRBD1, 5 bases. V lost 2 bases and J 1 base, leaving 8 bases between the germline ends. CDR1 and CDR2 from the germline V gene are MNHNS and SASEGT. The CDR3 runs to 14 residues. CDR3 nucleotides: TGTGCCAGCAGTGAAAATGGACAGAACACTGAAGCTTTCTTT. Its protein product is CASSENGQNTEAFF.

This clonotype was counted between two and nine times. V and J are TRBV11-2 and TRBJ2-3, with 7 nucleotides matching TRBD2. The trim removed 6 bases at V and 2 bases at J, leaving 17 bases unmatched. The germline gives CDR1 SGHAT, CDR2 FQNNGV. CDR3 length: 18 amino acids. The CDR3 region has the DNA TGTGCCAGCAGTAACGGGGGGAATCTAGCCAAACCCACAGATACGCAGTATTTT. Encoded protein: CASSNGGNLAKPTDTQYF. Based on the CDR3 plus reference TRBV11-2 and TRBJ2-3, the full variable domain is EAGVAQSPRYKIIEKRQSVAFWCNPISGHATLYWYQQILGQGPKLLIQFQNNGVVDDSQLPKDRFSAERLKGVDSTLKIQPAKLEDSAVYLCASSNGGNLAKPTDTQYFGPGTRLTVL.

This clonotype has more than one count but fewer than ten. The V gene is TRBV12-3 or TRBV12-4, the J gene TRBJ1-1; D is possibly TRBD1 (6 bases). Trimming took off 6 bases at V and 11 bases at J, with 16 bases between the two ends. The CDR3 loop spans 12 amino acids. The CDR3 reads CASSQWTVRAFF. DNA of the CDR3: TGTGCCAGCAGCCAATGGACAGTGCGTGCTTTCTTT.

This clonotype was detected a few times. The CDR3 loop is CASSYVGLAGRSEQYF. In DNA form, the CDR3 reads TGTGCCAGCAGTTACGTGGGACTAGCGGGACGCTCCGAGCAGTACTTC. V and J are TRBV6-2 or TRBV6-3 and TRBJ2-7, with 13 bases identical to TRBD2. Trimming removed 2 bases from V and 6 bases from J; junction bases left unmatched: 7. This CDR3 has 16 amino acids. The V gene's germline CDR1 is MNHEY and CDR2 SVGEGT.

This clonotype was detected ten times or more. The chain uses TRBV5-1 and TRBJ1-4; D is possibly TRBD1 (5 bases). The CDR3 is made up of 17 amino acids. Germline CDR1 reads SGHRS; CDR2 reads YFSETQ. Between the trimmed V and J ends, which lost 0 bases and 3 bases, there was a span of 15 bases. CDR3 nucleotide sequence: TGCGCCAGCAGCTTGGAGGCTTCCCCGGGGGCTAATGAAAAACTGTTTTTT. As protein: CASSLEASPGANEKLFF.